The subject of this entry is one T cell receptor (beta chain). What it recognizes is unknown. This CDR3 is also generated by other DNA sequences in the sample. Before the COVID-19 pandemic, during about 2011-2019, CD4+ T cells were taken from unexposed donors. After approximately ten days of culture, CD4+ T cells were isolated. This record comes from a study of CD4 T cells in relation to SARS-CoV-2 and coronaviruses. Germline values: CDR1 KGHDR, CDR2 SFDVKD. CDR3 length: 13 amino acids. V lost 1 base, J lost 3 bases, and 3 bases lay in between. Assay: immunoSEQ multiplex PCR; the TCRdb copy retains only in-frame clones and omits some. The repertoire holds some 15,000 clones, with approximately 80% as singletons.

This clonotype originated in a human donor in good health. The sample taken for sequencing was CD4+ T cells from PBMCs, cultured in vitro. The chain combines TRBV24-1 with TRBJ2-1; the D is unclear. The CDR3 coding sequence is TGTGCCACCAGTGATTTAGGCTACAATGAGCAGTTCTTC. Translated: CATSDLGYNEQFF.